This entry lists 24 T cell receptor beta chains sequenced from one sample in a study of TIL therapy for anti-PD-1-resistant metastatic lung cancer. Time point meaning: pre-treatment sample, taken before nivolumab and TIL therapy. Tumor tissue came from excised metastases, mostly pleural nodules or supraclavicular lymph nodes. The libraries were made with immunoSEQ v3. Using immunoSEQ multiplex PCR, the repertoire was profiled, and TCRdb retains in-frame clones only, with some absent. The repertoire holds some 13,000 clones, with roughly three fifths as singletons. Source: tumor tissue, taken at baseline. The source of these receptors is a woman aged 30-79 years with non-small cell lung cancer.

The chain has TRBV5-1 and TRBJ1-1, with a possible D match to TRBD1 (5 bases). V lost 5 bases to trimming and J lost 1 base, with 12 bases between them. CDR1 is SGHRS and CDR2 is YFSETQ in the germline V gene. CDR3 length equals 14 residues. CDR3 amino acids: CASRRGTSNTEAFF. The CDR3 DNA is TGCGCCAGCAGGAGAGGGACTTCGAACACTGAAGCTTTCTTT.

This chain uses TRBV18 with TRBJ1-5; D unclear. CDR3 length equals 15 residues. The germline CDR1 and CDR2 sequences are KGHSH and LQKENI. Trimming removed 6 bases at V and 1 base at J, with 13 bases between. The CDR3 is CASSPAWLSNQPQHF. The CDR3 nucleotides are TGTGCCAGCTCTCCGGCGTGGTTGAGCAATCAGCCCCAGCATTTT.

The V gene is TRBV18, the J gene TRBJ1-2; unclear D gene. Trimming took 3 bases from V and 6 from J, leaving 11 bases between them. CDR3 length equals 13 residues. Germline CDR1 and CDR2: KGHSH and LQKENI. Here the CDR3 DNA reads TGTGCCAGCTCACCGGGTAGTCCAGATGGCTACACCTTC. As protein: CASSPGSPDGYTF.

This clone is medium-sized (0.01 to 0.1%) within its sample. The chain links TRBV28 to TRBJ1-1, with 10 bases aligning to TRBD1. V dropped 6 bases and J dropped 12; count of bases not matched to a gene: 7. Germline-derived CDR1 and CDR2 are MDHEN and SYDVKM. The CDR3 spans 12 residues. The CDR3 loop is CASSLRTGGTFF. CDR3 DNA: TGTGCCAGCAGCCTCCGGACAGGGGGAACTTTCTTT.

This rearrangement joins TRBV5-1 to TRBJ1-5; 7 bases align to TRBD1. CDR1 SGHRS and CDR2 YFSETQ come from the germline V gene. V gave up 4 bases and J gave up 6 bases; unmatched junction bases: 7. The CDR3 has 14 residues. The DNA of the CDR3 is TGCGCCAGCAGCCCTGGACAGGAAAGTCAGCCCCAGCATTTT. As protein: CASSPGQESQPQHF. Supplemented by reference TRBV5-1 and TRBJ1-5, the full variable domain reads KAGVTQTPRYLIKTRGQQVTLSCSPISGHRSVSWYQQTPGQGLQFLFEYFSETQRNKGNFPGRFSGRQFSNSRSEMNVSTLELGDSALYLCASSPGQESQPQHFGDGTRLSIL.

CDR3 DNA sequence: TGTGCCAGCAGTGAATCGGGACAGGGGGCGGAAAAACTGTTTTTT. Protein product: CASSESGQGAEKLFF. The V gene is TRBV25-1, the J gene TRBJ1-4; 12 bases map to TRBD1. Unmatched junction bases numbered 2, after V lost 1 base and J lost 8 bases. The CDR3 sequence is 15 residues long. In germline, CDR1 is MGHDK, CDR2 SYGVNS.

The chain joins TRBV5-8 to TRBJ2-1; 8 bases fit TRBD2. The V and J ends lost 0 bases and 4 bases, in that order; junction bases with no gene match: 3. The length of the CDR3 is 15 residues. Germline CDR1 and CDR2: SGHTS and YDEGEE. The DNA of the CDR3 is TGTGCCAGCAGCTTGGAAACTAGCGGATACAATGAGCAGTTCTTC. Translating it yields CASSLETSGYNEQFF.

This clone was found once. This chain uses TRBV5-1 with TRBJ2-2; 8 bases are a match to TRBD1. Germline assignment: CDR1 SGHRS and CDR2 YFSETQ. CDR3 length equals 15 residues. The ends lost 4 bases at V and 1 base at J; junction bases unmatched: 3. CDR3 nucleotide sequence: TGCGCCAGCAGCGTGACAGGGGAGAACACCGGGGAGCTGTTTTTT. Amino acid sequence: CASSVTGENTGELFF.

The chain employs TRBV2 and TRBJ2-3, with 11 bases fitting TRBD2. From germline, CDR1 is SNHLY and CDR2 FYNNEI. The CDR3 length is 15 residues. The trim removed 7 bases at V and 4 bases at J, leaving 7 bases unmatched. The CDR3 protein is CASTGGLAVADTQYF. The CDR3 DNA reads TGTGCCAGCACTGGGGGACTAGCGGTTGCAGATACGCAGTATTTT.

This clone was observed once. The chain couples TRBV7-8 to TRBJ1-1, with D perhaps TRBD1 (5 bases). In germline, CDR1 is SGHVS, CDR2 FQNEAQ. The germline V and J ends were trimmed by 5 bases and 2 bases, with 21 bases remaining between them. CDR3 length: 17 residues. DNA for the CDR3: TGTGCCAGCAGCCCTAGTGCGGGGTTGGGGCTAAACACTGAAGCTTTCTTT. It codes for CASSPSAGLGLNTEAFF.

In its sample, this clone was seen a few times. The gene calls are TRBV11-2 and TRBJ1-4; 12 bases are a match to TRBD1. V gave up 5 bases and J gave up 9 bases; unmatched junction bases: 4. Germline CDR1 reads SGHAT; CDR2 reads FQNNGV. This CDR3 region has 14 residues. CDR3 nucleotides: TGTGCCAGCAGCAAGCGGGACAGGGGGCAAAAACTGTTTTTT. It yields the protein CASSKRDRGQKLFF. Complete variable domain (other parts from reference TRBV11-2 and TRBJ1-4): EAGVAQSPRYKIIEKRQSVAFWCNPISGHATLYWYQQILGQGPKLLIQFQNNGVVDDSQLPKDRFSAERLKGVDSTLKIQPAKLEDSAVYLCASSKRDRGQKLFFGSGTQLSVL.

The chain links TRBV6-5 to TRBJ1-2; D is uncertain. V was pared by 6 bases and J by 2 bases, with 13 bases between. CDR3 size: 14 residues. Germline CDR1 reads MNHEY; CDR2 reads SVGAGI. CDR3 sequence reads: CASSRLSPNYGYTF. The CDR3 nucleotides are TGTGCCAGCAGCCGACTTTCCCCGAACTATGGCTACACCTTC.

V gene TRBV25-1 combines with J gene TRBJ1-3, with a weak D call TRBD1 (5 bases). Trimming took 2 bases from V and 1 from J, leaving 6 bases between them. The CDR3 sequence is 14 residues long. Germline CDR1 and CDR2: MGHDK and SYGVNS. The CDR3 here is CASSEAGSGNTIYF. CDR3 sequence (DNA): TGTGCCAGCAGTGAAGCAGGGTCTGGAAACACCATATATTTT.

For this clone: Sequence at one end of the junction differs from germline and may be a read error. The chain employs TRBV4-1 and TRBJ2-3; 12 bases line up with TRBD1. In germline, CDR1 is MGHRA, CDR2 YSYEKL. This CDR3 region has 22 residues. The CDR3 sequence is CANSQTRLRDRGRPGSTDTQYF. DNA of the CDR3: TGCGCCAACAGCCAAACGAGACTCCGGGACAGGGGGCGCCCAGGGAGCACAGATACGCAGTATTTT.

The chain combines TRBV5-1 with TRBJ2-7; D unresolved. V was cut by 0 bases and J by 4 bases, with 11 bases left in between. Looked up from germline, CDR1 is SGHRS and CDR2 is YFSETQ. The CDR3 covers 14 residues. The chain's CDR3 is CASSLAGPGYEQYF. As DNA, the CDR3 is TGCGCCAGCAGCTTGGCTGGGCCAGGATACGAGCAGTACTTC.

This clone was counted between two and nine times. The V gene is TRBV14, the J gene TRBJ2-7; D may be TRBD1 (6 bases). This CDR3 has 14 residues. V was shortened by 4 bases and J by 0 bases, with 10 bases between the two germline ends. The V gene's germline CDR1 is SGHDN and CDR2 FVKESK. For the CDR3, the DNA is TGTGCCAGCAGCCGACAGGCCCGCTCCTACGAGCAGTACTTC. It translates to CASSRQARSYEQYF.

This sequence joins TRBV4-2 and TRBJ1-4; D is ambiguous. V lost 0 bases and J 8 bases, leaving 13 bases between the germline ends. The CDR3 extends over 15 amino acids. The germline gives CDR1 LGHNA, CDR2 YNFKEQ. CDR3 amino acids: CASSQDQGREEKLFF. CDR3 DNA: TGTGCCAGCAGCCAAGATCAAGGACGGGAAGAAAAACTGTTTTTT.

This chain links TRBV7-2 with TRBJ2-7; the D gene is possibly TRBD1 (6 bases). With 1 base removed from V and 2 bases from J, the gap between germline ends came to 12 bases. This CDR3 is built from 15 residues. Looked up from germline, CDR1 is SGHTA and CDR2 is FQGNSA. The CDR3 region has the DNA TGTGCCAGCAGCTTAGATTCCACAGGGACCTACGAGCAGTACTTC. As protein: CASSLDSTGTYEQYF.

The chain has TRBV5-1 and TRBJ1-2; D possibly corresponds to TRBD1 (5 bases). V lost 5 bases and J 4 bases, leaving 15 bases between the germline ends. Looked up from germline, CDR1 is SGHRS and CDR2 is YFSETQ. The CDR3 consists of 14 residues. The CDR3, as DNA: TGCGCCAGCAGTTCCTCGGTTGACAGCTATGGCTACACCTTC. Amino acids: CASSSSVDSYGYTF.

This chain joins TRBV5-1 and TRBJ1-1; 7 nucleotides agree with TRBD1. CDR3 length: 15 amino acids. V shed 3 bases, J shed 5 bases, and the junction held 10 bases outside the gene matches. From germline, CDR1 is SGHRS and CDR2 YFSETQ. The CDR3: CASSWGQLGRTEAFF. The CDR3, as DNA: TGCGCCAGCAGCTGGGGACAGTTGGGGAGGACTGAAGCTTTCTTT.

This clone was observed a few times. The chain employs TRBV13 and TRBJ2-7; D call uncertain. The CDR3 contains 14 residues. Germline values: CDR1 PRHDT, CDR2 FYEKMQ (reference sequence). Between the trimmed V and J ends, which lost 5 bases and 0 bases, there was a span of 11 bases. The CDR3 nucleotides are TGTGCCAGCAGCCCCCGACCGGACTCCTACGAGCAGTACTTC. Protein: CASSPRPDSYEQYF.

The chain links TRBV5-5 to TRBJ2-7; 8 nucleotides line up with TRBD1. The CDR3 length is 14 residues. The trim removed 2 bases at V and 2 bases at J, leaving 3 bases unmatched. Germline CDR1 reads SGHKS; CDR2 reads YYEKEE (reference sequence). The CDR3 DNA is TGTGCCAGCAGCTTTCCAGGGGGCACCTACGAGCAGTACTTC. It translates to CASSFPGGTYEQYF.

This chain uses TRBV14 with TRBJ1-2; unclear D gene. Deletions cut 1 base from V and 3 bases from J, with 3 bases between. The CDR3 is 12 residues long. The germline gives CDR1 SGHDN, CDR2 FVKESK. The DNA of the CDR3 is TGTGCCAGCAGCCAAGGACACTATGGCTACACCTTC. Its protein product is CASSQGHYGYTF. Drawing the rest from reference TRBV14 and TRBJ1-2, the complete variable domain is EAGVTQFPSHSVIEKGQTVTLRCDPISGHDNLYWYRRVMGKEIKFLLHFVKESKQDESGMPNNRFLAERTGGTYSTLKVQPAELEDSGVYFCASSQGHYGYTFGSGTRLTVV.

The CDR3 coding sequence is TGTGCCAGCAGCCCCGACAGGGGAGGCCGGCCCCAGCATTTT. It specifies CASSPDRGGRPQHF. The rearrangement uses TRBV6-5 and TRBJ1-5, with 8 positions matching TRBD1. From germline, CDR1 is MNHEY and CDR2 SVGAGI. This CDR3 is built from 14 residues. The V gene end was trimmed by 6 bases and the J gene end by 9 bases; junction bases not matched to a gene: 10.